These 13 T cell receptor beta chains originate from one sample sequenced in a study of T-cell memory formation after mild COVID-19. TCRdb recomputed calls from the 5' RACE reads with MiXCR, one row per CDR3 protein. The sample records about 450,000 distinct CDR3 sequences, 20% to 30% being singletons. Source material: PBMCs or a T cell subset sorted from them (not recorded which). The origin of the receptors is an adult woman who had mild COVID-19 (a few samples of this study predate the infection). Cell type and time point are not known.

This clonotype appeared a few times. The rearrangement links TRBV30 to TRBJ2-3; D is unresolved. Germline V gene sequence: CDR1 GTSNPN, CDR2 SVGIG (reference sequence). V was shortened by 0 bases and J by 5 bases, with 6 bases between the two germline ends. The CDR3 contains 12 residues. The CDR3 DNA is TGTGCCTGGAGTGTAGGGCGAGATACGCAGTATTTT. As protein: CAWSVGRDTQYF.

This clonotype was seen repeatedly, ten times or more. The V gene is TRBV5-1, the J gene TRBJ2-2, with D maybe TRBD2 (5 bases). Germline CDR1 reads SGHRS; CDR2 reads YFSETQ. Trimming shortened V by 0 bases and J by 6 bases, and 12 bases separated the two germline ends. This CDR3 is 15 amino acids long. The CDR3 bases are TGCGCCAGCAGCTTGGACGGGATGCTATCCGGGGAGCTGTTTTTT. This gives the protein CASSLDGMLSGELFF.

The gene calls are TRBV7-2 and TRBJ2-1; TRBD2 is a possible D gene (5 bases). Trimming shortened V by 5 bases and J by 7 bases, and 12 bases separated the two germline ends. CDR1 is SGHTA and CDR2 is FQGNSA in the germline V gene. The length of the CDR3 is 13 residues. CDR3 region: CASSALLGNEQFF. The CDR3 region has the DNA TGTGCCAGCAGCGCCTTACTAGGGAATGAGCAGTTCTTC.

This clonotype came up a few times. V usage is TRBV6-5 and J usage is TRBJ1-2; TRBD1 is a possible D gene (5 bases). Germline-derived CDR1 and CDR2 are MNHEY and SVGAGI. The V and J ends lost 7 bases and 7 bases respectively, with 16 bases between them. The CDR3 extends over 13 amino acids. The CDR3 protein is CASTADGTRGYTF. DNA of the CDR3: TGTGCCAGCACCGCGGACGGGACGCGTGGCTACACCTTC.

Only a few counts were recorded for this clonotype. The genes are TRBV20-1 and TRBJ2-3; 11 bases fit TRBD2. V gave up 6 bases and J gave up 0 bases; unmatched junction bases: 11. There are 17 residues in the CDR3. Germline V CDR1 and CDR2: DFQATT, SNEGSKA (reference sequence). DNA for the CDR3: TGCAGTGCCGCCCCGGGACTAGCGGCCTTTAGCACAGATACGCAGTATTTT. This gives the protein CSAAPGLAAFSTDTQYF.

At least ten counts were recorded for this clonotype. This chain joins TRBV7-3 and TRBJ2-1; possibly TRBD2 for D (6 bases). The CDR3 is made up of 15 amino acids. The germline V gene encodes CDR1 SGHTA and CDR2 FQGTGA. V was clipped by 1 base and J by 5 bases, with 12 bases between them. The DNA for the CDR3 is TGTGCCAGCAGCTTAATGCGGGGTAGGAACAATGAGCAGTTCTTC. This codes for CASSLMRGRNNEQFF.

The chain employs TRBV6-5 and TRBJ1-1; D unclear. Trimming shortened V by 6 bases and J by 2 bases, and 4 bases separated the two germline ends. The CDR3 is 11 residues long. The germline V gene encodes CDR1 MNHEY and CDR2 SVGAGI. Here the CDR3 reads CASRYNTEAFF. The CDR3 coding sequence is TGTGCCAGCAGATACAACACTGAAGCTTTCTTT.

This clonotype occurred a few times. This sequence joins TRBV11-2 and TRBJ2-2; 7 bases are a match to TRBD1. Germline V CDR1 and CDR2: SGHAT, FQNNGV. The ends lost 0 bases at V and 6 bases at J; junction bases unmatched: 4. There are 15 residues in the CDR3. Written as DNA, the CDR3 is TGTGCCAGCAGCTTAGATGGGCAGGGGGCCGGGGAGCTGTTTTTT. This gives the protein CASSLDGQGAGELFF.

This clonotype was seen a handful of times. The chain recombines TRBV6-5 with TRBJ1-3; D not resolved. V was cut by 5 bases and J by 4 bases, with 9 bases left in between. Germline-derived CDR1 and CDR2 are MNHEY and SVGAGI. The CDR3 runs to 13 residues. The CDR3: CASSDLPGNTIYF. The DNA of the CDR3 is TGTGCCAGCAGTGACCTTCCCGGAAACACCATATATTTT.

This clonotype was detected only a few times. V gene TRBV12-3 or TRBV12-4 combines with J gene TRBJ2-4; 7 bases align to TRBD1. V shed 6 bases and J 0 bases; nucleotides not matched to a gene: 8. The CDR3 spans 16 residues. In DNA, the CDR3 is TGTGCCAGCAGGCTAAGTAGGGGGCTAGCCAAAAACATTCAGTACTTC. It specifies CASRLSRGLAKNIQYF.

This clonotype was counted only a few times. The chain carries TRBV12-3 or TRBV12-4 and TRBJ2-7; D is undetermined. This CDR3 has 13 residues. Between the trimmed V and J ends, which lost 4 bases and 0 bases, there was a span of 7 bases. CDR3 sequence: CASSSLLSYEQYF. As DNA, the CDR3 is TGTGCCAGCAGTTCACTCCTCTCCTACGAGCAGTACTTC.

In this sample, this clonotype turned up a few times. This chain connects TRBV24-1 to TRBJ2-4; D gene uncertain. V lost 3 bases and J lost 13, with 12 bases in between. CDR1 is KGHDR and CDR2 is SFDVKD in the germline V gene. CDR3 size: 12 residues. CDR3: CATSDGRWQQYF. The CDR3 DNA follows: TGTGCCACCAGTGATGGTCGGTGGCAGCAGTACTTC.

V usage is TRBV24-1 and J usage is TRBJ1-1; 8 nucleotides align to TRBD1. The germline V gene encodes CDR1 KGHDR and CDR2 SFDVKD. This CDR3 region has 15 residues. Trimming at V came to 5 bases and at J to 3 bases, leaving 7 bases not matched to a gene. The CDR3 spells CATSGAGGKYTEAFF. For the CDR3, the DNA is TGTGCCACCAGTGGGGCAGGGGGCAAGTACACTGAAGCTTTCTTT.